This TCR beta chain was sequenced for a study of shared clonotypes between healthy human individuals. Findings and limits, study-wide: The sharing of 4% to 5.5% of naive CD4 clonotypes was seen across a handful of donors.

Profiling relied on immunoSEQ multiplex PCR, and the TCRdb table lists in-frame clones only, not all of them. The sample includes fewer than 2.5 million clones, roughly 93% seen only once; the top ten take approximately 0.36%. A word on this clone: Its specificity is not known. Germline and junction disagree at one end, which may indicate a read error.

This CDR3 has 16 amino acids. Germline V CDR1 and CDR2: SGHNT, YYREEE (reference sequence). The sequence was obtained from a man aged 18 to 29 in good health. Some clones in this sample may be carry-over from other donors' samples. The source material was naive CD4+ T cells from PBMCs. Subset reported: CD45RA+ positively selected. The rearrangement links TRBV5-4 to TRBJ2-1; 11 bases map to TRBD2. The CDR3 DNA reads TGCGCCAGCAGCCAAGTCAAGACTAGCGGGAATAATGAGCAGTTCTTC. Translated, it gives CASSQVKTSGNNEQFF.